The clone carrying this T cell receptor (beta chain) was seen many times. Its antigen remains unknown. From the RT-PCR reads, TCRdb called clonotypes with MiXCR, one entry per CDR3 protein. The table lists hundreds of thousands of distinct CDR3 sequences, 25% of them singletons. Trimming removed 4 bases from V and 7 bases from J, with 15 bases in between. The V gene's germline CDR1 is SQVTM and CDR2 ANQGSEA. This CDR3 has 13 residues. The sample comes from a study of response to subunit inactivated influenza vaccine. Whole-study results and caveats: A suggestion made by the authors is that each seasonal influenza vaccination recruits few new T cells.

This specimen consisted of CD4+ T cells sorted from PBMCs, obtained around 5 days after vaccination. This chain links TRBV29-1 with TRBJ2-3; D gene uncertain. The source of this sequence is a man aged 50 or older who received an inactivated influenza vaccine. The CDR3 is CSVVREMGNTQYF. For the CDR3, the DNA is TGCAGCGTTGTACGCGAGATGGGCAATACGCAGTATTTT.